The 32 T cell receptor beta chains in this list originate from one sample, sequenced in a study of cytomegalovirus exposure and HLA in healthy donors. Use of 60 Vbeta and 13 Jbeta primers characterized the PCR. Only in-frame clones appear in the TCRdb table, and some are missing; sequencing was by immunoSEQ multiplex PCR. The sample yields approximately 200,000 clones, under 90% seen once. Input material: PBMCs. The receptors derive from a boy between 2 and 10 years old in good health and CMV-seronegative.

The chain couples TRBV4-2 to TRBJ2-5; 10 nucleotides line up with TRBD1. The V gene's germline CDR1 is LGHNA and CDR2 YNFKEQ. CDR3 size: 19 residues. The J segment lost 4 bases and the V segment lost 0 bases, leaving 14 bases of the junction unmatched. The CDR3 DNA sequence: TGTGCCAGCAGCCAAGATAGAGGGACAGGGGTCGGAGGGAGAGAGACCCAGTACTTC. Amino acid sequence: CASSQDRGTGVGGRETQYF.

The chain uses TRBV19 and TRBJ1-5; D gene unclear. Germline CDR1 and CDR2: LNHDA and SQIVND (reference sequence). Deletions cut 4 bases from V and 2 bases from J, with 12 bases between. CDR3 length: 15 amino acids. CDR3 amino acids: CASSTGGRGNQPQHF. The CDR3 DNA is TGTGCCAGTAGTACCGGAGGACGTGGCAATCAGCCCCAGCATTTT.

As to this clone: The sample holds other DNA sequences that translate to the same CDR3. The rearrangement uses TRBV9 and TRBJ2-3, with D possibly matching TRBD1 (6 bases). CDR1 and CDR2 (germline): SGDLS, YYNGEE. This CDR3 has 14 residues. V was cut by 2 bases and J by 1 base, with 8 bases left in between. This CDR3 is CASSVSGGTDTQYF. The CDR3 DNA follows: TGTGCCAGCAGCGTTTCAGGGGGCACAGATACGCAGTATTTT. Drawing the rest from reference TRBV9 and TRBJ2-3, the complete variable domain is DSGVTQTPKHLITATGQRVTLRCSPRSGDLSVYWYQQSLDQGLQFLIQYYNGEERAKGNILERFSAQQFPDLHSELNLSSLELGDSALYFCASSVSGGTDTQYFGPGTRLTVL.

The V and J genes are TRBV29-1 and TRBJ1-6; possibly TRBD1 for D (5 bases). The ends were cut back, 5 bases at V and 8 bases at J, with 10 bases in the middle. CDR1 is SQVTM and CDR2 is ANQGSEA in the germline V gene. The CDR3 is made up of 12 amino acids. In nucleotides, the CDR3 is TGCAGCGTTAAAGTAGGGGATTCACCCCTCCACTTT. Its translation is CSVKVGDSPLHF.

This chain links TRBV2 with TRBJ1-2, with D unclear. The CDR3 extends over 13 amino acids. CDR1 SNHLY and CDR2 FYNNEI come from the germline V gene. V lost 5 bases and J lost 0, with 7 bases in between. CDR3 protein: CASSFSSNYGYTF. The CDR3 DNA reads TGTGCCAGCAGTTTCAGTTCTAACTATGGCTACACCTTC. The full variable domain, with the rest looked up from reference TRBV2 and TRBJ1-2, is EPEVTQTPSHQVTQMGQEVILRCVPISNHLYFYWYRQILGQKVEFLVSFYNNEISEKSEIFDDQFSVERPDGSNFTLKIRSTKLEDSAMYFCASSFSSNYGYTFGSGTRLTVV.

As concerns this clone: The junction shows a germline mismatch at one end, possibly a read error. The CDR3 coding sequence is TGTGCCAGCAGTCAAGATCTGTCTCAGCAGGGGGCTCAGCCCCAGCATTTT. It is translated as CASSQDLSQQGAQPQHF. The chain couples TRBV4-2 to TRBJ1-5, with 8 bases identical to TRBD1. The CDR3 is 17 residues long. Germline loops: CDR1 LGHNA, CDR2 YNFKEQ.

The chain carries TRBV4-3 and TRBJ2-7, with TRBD1 matching over 8 bases. Germline-derived CDR1 and CDR2 are LGHNA and YSLEER. V trimming: 4 bases; J trimming: 2 bases; junction bases outside the gene matches: 7. The CDR3 is made up of 15 amino acids. CDR3 DNA sequence: TGCGCCAGCAGCCCCCGCACAGGGGGTACCTACGAGCAGTACTTC. It yields the protein CASSPRTGGTYEQYF.

This clone was detected a few times. The chain employs TRBV19 and TRBJ2-1; 7 bases agree with TRBD2. With 2 bases clipped from V and 2 bases from J, the junction kept 3 bases outside the gene matches. Germline CDR1 is LNHDA and CDR2 is SQIVND (reference sequence). CDR3 length equals 15 residues. The CDR3 region has the DNA TGTGCCAGTAGTATAAAGCGGGGTACCTACAATGAGCAGTTCTTC. Translating gives CASSIKRGTYNEQFF.

CDR3 sequence: CAWSLGGDQPQHF. The CDR3, as DNA: TGTGCCTGGAGCCTGGGAGGGGACCAGCCCCAGCATTTT. The chain employs TRBV30 and TRBJ1-5; D is perhaps TRBD1 (5 bases). V was cut by 3 bases and J by 7 bases, with 13 bases left in between. Germline CDR1 reads GTSNPN; CDR2 reads SVGIG (reference sequence). This CDR3 comprises 13 residues.

V and J are TRBV9 and TRBJ2-3; D might be TRBD2 (6 bases). Germline lookup yields CDR1 SGDLS and CDR2 YYNGEE. The CDR3 length is 16 residues. V was pared by 0 bases and J by 4 bases, with 15 bases between. CDR3 in DNA: TGTGCCAGCAGCGTAGGTCGGGAGCGGGTCCCAGATACGCAGTATTTT. Protein product: CASSVGRERVPDTQYF. Full variable domain (remainder filled in from reference TRBV9 and TRBJ2-3): DSGVTQTPKHLITATGQRVTLRCSPRSGDLSVYWYQQSLDQGLQFLIQYYNGEERAKGNILERFSAQQFPDLHSELNLSSLELGDSALYFCASSVGRERVPDTQYFGPGTRLTVL.

This clone has just one count. V gene TRBV7-6 combines with J gene TRBJ1-2; 8 nucleotides align to TRBD1. The CDR3 is 14 amino acids. The junction had 7 bases not matched to a gene; V was cut back by 3 bases and J by 7 bases. CDR1 and CDR2 (germline): SGHVS, FNYEAQ. CDR3 nucleotide sequence: TGTGCCAGCAGCTTCGGACAGGGCGTGGGTGGCTACACCTTC. It yields the protein CASSFGQGVGGYTF.

This sequence joins TRBV7-6 and TRBJ2-1; D may be TRBD2 (7 bases). This CDR3 contains 14 residues. Trimming stripped 8 bases from V and 8 bases from J, with 19 bases between. Germline CDR1 SGHVS, CDR2 FNYEAQ. Written as DNA, the CDR3 is TGTGCCAGCGTGCGGGGGCCCCATGGGGATGAGCAGTTCTTC. Its translation: CASVRGPHGDEQFF.

V is TRBV5-1 and J is TRBJ2-7; maybe TRBD1 (5 bases). Trimming shortened V by 3 bases and J by 1 base, and 8 bases separated the two germline ends. The CDR3 extends over 13 amino acids. Germline lookup yields CDR1 SGHRS and CDR2 YFSETQ. CDR3 protein: CASSSTVSYEQYF. The CDR3 DNA follows: TGCGCCAGCAGCTCGACAGTTTCCTACGAGCAGTACTTC.

Written as DNA, the CDR3 is TGTGCCAGCAGCCCCAGGACAGGGGAAAGCAATCAGCCCCAGCATTTT. It specifies CASSPRTGESNQPQHF. This chain links TRBV7-6 with TRBJ1-5, with 9 bases fitting TRBD1. The germline V gene has CDR1 SGHVS and CDR2 FNYEAQ. This CDR3 is built from 16 residues. With V trimmed by 5 bases and J by 1 base, 6 bases remained unmatched.

This clone was found a few times. The chain employs TRBV19 and TRBJ2-7, with 11 bases fitting TRBD2. From germline, CDR1 is LNHDA and CDR2 SQIVND (reference sequence). V gave up 7 bases and J gave up 0 bases; unmatched junction bases: 2. This CDR3 has 14 amino acids. This chain's CDR3 is CASKTSGSSYEQYF. The CDR3 DNA reads as TGTGCCAGTAAAACTAGCGGGAGCTCCTACGAGCAGTACTTC.

V is TRBV5-4 and J is TRBJ2-3; 8 nucleotides line up with TRBD2. V was pared by 2 bases and J by 0 bases, with 8 bases of the junction left unmatched. Germline V gives CDR1 SGHNT, CDR2 YYREEE (reference sequence). CDR3 length: 17 amino acids. This CDR3 reads CASSFRVAGTSTDTQYF. The CDR3 nucleotides are TGTGCCAGCAGCTTTCGGGTAGCGGGGACTAGCACAGATACGCAGTATTTT. The full variable domain, its missing parts supplied by reference TRBV5-4 and TRBJ2-3, is ETGVTQSPTHLIKTRGQQVTLRCSSQSGHNTVSWYQQALGQGPQFIFQYYREEENGRGNFPPRFSGLQFPNYSSELNVNALELDDSALYLCASSFRVAGTSTDTQYFGPGTRLTVL.

With regard to this clone: Because it lacks the conserved phenylalanine or tryptophan at the end, this CDR3 is likely a read error. The V call is TRBV4-3, the J call TRBJ1-1; 8 nucleotides agree with TRBD1. Germline trimming cut 3 bases from V and 3 bases from J; bases unmatched to any gene: 6. The CDR3 loop spans 15 amino acids. CDR1 and CDR2 (germline): LGHNA, YSLEER. The CDR3 reads CASSHDRGPDTEAFL. The CDR3 DNA sequence: TGCGCCAGCAGCCATGACAGGGGACCTGACACTGAAGCTTTCCTT.

J is TRBJ2-1 and V is TRBV9; 10 bases are a match to TRBD2. This CDR3 has 15 amino acids. The V and J ends lost 5 bases and 7 bases, in that order; junction bases with no gene match: 9. Germline CDR1 and CDR2: SGDLS and YYNGEE. The CDR3 DNA reads TGTGCCAGCAGTCCGAGCGGGGGGGCTGGGAATGAGCAGTTCTTC. Translation: CASSPSGGAGNEQFF.

This clone was seen more than once but under ten times. This rearrangement joins TRBV6-5 to TRBJ1-3; D is undetermined. Germline CDR1 is MNHEY and CDR2 is SVGAGI. CDR3 size: 14 residues. The germline V and J ends were trimmed by 6 bases and 0 bases, with 9 bases remaining between them. The CDR3 bases are TGTGCCAGCAGCTGGACTGTCTCTGGAAACACCATATATTTT. This gives the protein CASSWTVSGNTIYF.

This sequence joins TRBV5-3 and TRBJ2-5, with D perhaps TRBD2 (5 bases). TRBV5-3 is given ORF status, its function remaining uncertain. V gave up 0 bases and J gave up 2 bases, with 17 bases separating them. This CDR3 is built from 17 residues. CDR3 nucleotide sequence: TGTGCCAGAAGCTTGGCCCTCGGGGATGGGGATCAAGAGACCCAGTACTTC. Translation: CARSLALGDGDQETQYF.

The chain combines TRBV4-1 with TRBJ2-2, with D unresolved. Germline V lookup: CDR1 MGHRA, CDR2 YSYEKL. CDR3 size: 13 residues. Trimming shortened V by 3 bases and J by 6 bases, and 8 bases separated the two germline ends. CDR3: CASSHPHAGELFF. The CDR3 DNA reads as TGCGCCAGCAGCCACCCCCATGCCGGGGAGCTGTTTTTT.

The rearrangement uses TRBV4-2 and TRBJ1-2; 7 bases line up with TRBD1. CDR1 LGHNA and CDR2 YNFKEQ come from the germline V gene. The junction had 11 bases not matched to a gene; V was cut back by 0 bases and J by 7 bases. The CDR3 runs to 16 residues. CDR3 DNA sequence: TGTGCCAGCAGCCAAGATAGGAAGGGGGCGTTACGTGGCTACACCTTC. Encoded protein: CASSQDRKGALRGYTF.

This chain uses TRBV7-6 with TRBJ1-6; maybe TRBD1 (6 bases). The CDR3 has 17 amino acids. V was shortened by 5 bases and J by 8 bases, with 22 bases between the two germline ends. Germline assignment: CDR1 SGHVS and CDR2 FNYEAQ. The DNA for the CDR3 is TGTGCCAGCAGCGCAACACAGGGCCTCCCCGTCGATTCACCCCTCCACTTT. It encodes CASSATQGLPVDSPLHF.

The table lists this clone with a few counts. The rearrangement uses TRBV19 and TRBJ2-1; TRBD2 aligns across 9 bases. The V and J ends lost 7 bases and 4 bases, in that order; junction bases with no gene match: 5. Germline loops: CDR1 LNHDA, CDR2 SQIVND (reference sequence). The CDR3 extends over 14 amino acids. This chain's CDR3 is CASNAGGIYNEQFF. The CDR3 DNA sequence: TGTGCCAGTAACGCGGGGGGGATTTACAATGAGCAGTTCTTC.

This clone has a handful of counts. V and J are TRBV7-2 and TRBJ1-2, with 10 bases that match TRBD1. V was clipped by 6 bases and J by 8 bases; unmatched bases: 9. Germline V lookup: CDR1 SGHTA, CDR2 FQGNSA. CDR3 length: 14 residues. The CDR3 DNA is TGTGCCAGCAGGCGACAGGGGGCGGTTCAAGGCTACACCTTC. Residues: CASRRQGAVQGYTF.

The chain carries TRBV7-9 and TRBJ1-4; no definite D call. Deletions cut 7 bases from V and 4 bases from J, with 16 bases between. The CDR3 sequence is 15 residues long. Germline V gives CDR1 SEHNR, CDR2 FQNEAQ (reference sequence). CDR3 sequence: CASKRGGFVNEKLFF. The CDR3 bases are TGTGCCAGCAAGCGCGGCGGGTTTGTTAATGAAAAACTGTTTTTT.

V gene TRBV5-1 combines with J gene TRBJ2-3; no clear D gene. The CDR3 contains 14 residues. The V gene's germline CDR1 is SGHRS and CDR2 YFSETQ. Trimming took 4 bases from V and 7 from J, leaving 16 bases between them. CDR3 region: CASSPPAAKNTQYF. In DNA, the CDR3 is TGCGCCAGCAGCCCCCCCGCCGCTAAAAATACGCAGTATTTT.

The chain uses TRBV7-2 and TRBJ2-2; D possibly corresponds to TRBD1 (6 bases). This CDR3 spans 14 amino acids. Germline CDR1 SGHTA, CDR2 FQGNSA. Trimming cost V 5 bases and J 6 bases, with 13 bases left between them. In nucleotides, the CDR3 is TGTGCCAGCAGCGGAAACAGGGTCCCCGGGGAGCTGTTTTTT. Amino acid sequence: CASSGNRVPGELFF.

This chain links TRBV4-2 with TRBJ2-1, with D perhaps TRBD1 (7 bases). The germline V gene encodes CDR1 LGHNA and CDR2 YNFKEQ. Trimming stripped 2 bases from V and 10 bases from J, with 21 bases between. The CDR3 is 16 amino acids. CDR3 in DNA: TGTGCCAGCAGCCAATCGACAGGGAGGTGGGGGATAGAGCAGTTCTTC. Amino acids: CASSQSTGRWGIEQFF.

The genes are TRBV6-5 and TRBJ2-7; D is perhaps TRBD2 (5 bases). This CDR3 has 14 amino acids. Per germline, CDR1 MNHEY and CDR2 SVGAGI. V was clipped by 0 bases and J by 6 bases, with 12 bases between them. The CDR3 loop is CASSYSGQAGEQYF. CDR3 DNA sequence: TGTGCCAGCAGTTACTCCGGCCAGGCGGGCGAGCAGTACTTC.

The V call is TRBV2, the J call TRBJ2-7, with no clear D. This CDR3 comprises 12 residues. Trimming pared 8 bases from V and 4 bases from J, leaving 12 bases between. The germline gives CDR1 SNHLY, CDR2 FYNNEI. CDR3 residues: CASGPALYEQYF. The CDR3 bases are TGTGCCAGCGGGCCAGCCCTGTACGAGCAGTACTTC.

Regarding this clone: A junction end diverges from the germline sequence, so it may reflect a read error. V and J are TRBV7-7 and TRBJ2-3; 9 bases fit TRBD2. The CDR3 totals 16 residues. Germline-derived CDR1 and CDR2 are SSHAT and FNYEAQ (reference sequence). The CDR3 DNA reads as TGTGCTAGCAGCTTAGGGGCTAGCGGGGGCACAGATACGCAGTATTTT. It is translated as CASSLGASGGTDTQYF.